The 22 T cell receptor beta chains below were found in one sample sequenced in a study of regulatory T cells in long-lasting Graves disease. Time point denoted: newly diagnosed GD, antithyroid drugs for less than 3 months. Preparation of the TCR library used RNA extracted from PBMCs. Sequencing libraries for TCR beta were prepared with iRepertoire HTBI primers and Arm-PCR of CDR3 regions. TCRdb processed the multiplex PCR reads anew with MiXCR; each CDR3 protein has one entry. The table has 250,000 to 300,000 distinct CDR3 sequences, under 20% seen once. Another study also made use of these data, one on T cells in Graves' hyperthyroidism and ophthalmopathy.

This specimen was peripheral blood mononuclear cells (PBMCs), taken at new diagnosis, from a patient treated with antithyroid drugs. All receptors derive from a woman in her 30s with Graves disease.

This clonotype has at least ten counts. This rearrangement joins TRBV20-1 to TRBJ2-3; 9 bases line up with TRBD2. Germline values: CDR1 DFQATT, CDR2 SNEGSKA (reference sequence). J gave up 5 bases and V 6 bases, and 18 bases lay outside the gene matches. The CDR3 consists of 17 residues. Here the CDR3 DNA reads TGCAGTGCGCACGGGGGGGCTAGCGGGGCATACGAAGATACGCAGTATTTT. Protein product: CSAHGGASGAYEDTQYF.

This clonotype has at least ten counts. J is TRBJ1-2 and V is TRBV10-3; D is uncertain. Trimming cost V 0 bases and J 2 bases, with 10 bases left between them. CDR3 length: 15 amino acids. The V gene's germline CDR1 is ENHRY and CDR2 SYGVKD. CDR3 loop: CAISESGRGNYGYTF. The CDR3 DNA is TGTGCCATCAGTGAGTCCGGGCGGGGAAACTATGGCTACACCTTC.

The sample holds many counts of this clonotype. One end of the junction does not line up with germline, which may come from a read error. V gene TRBV5-1 combines with J gene TRBJ2-7; TRBD1 aligns across 9 bases. Germline V CDR1 and CDR2: SGHRS, YFSETQ. This CDR3 contains 12 residues. The CDR3 region has the DNA TGTGCCAGCAGTAAGACAGGGGGCGAGCAGTACTTC. It codes for CASSKTGGEQYF.

Of note for this clonotype: A much larger clone differs by one base, so this may be a read error. V is TRBV7-9 and J is TRBJ1-2; D may be TRBD1 (5 bases). The germline V gene has CDR1 SEHNR and CDR2 FQNEAQ (reference sequence). The CDR3 is made up of 13 amino acids. Trimming removed 6 bases from V and 9 bases from J, with 17 bases in between. CDR3 in amino acids: CASSSPGLYSYTF. The CDR3 DNA reads as TGTGCCAGCAGTTCCCCGGGGCTGTATAGCTACACCTTC. The full variable domain, its missing parts supplied by reference TRBV7-9 and TRBJ1-2, is DTGVSQNPRHKITKRGQNVTFRCDPISEHNRLYWYRQTLGQGPEFLTYFQNEAQLEKSRLLSDRFSAERPKGSFSTLEIQRTEQGDSAMYLCASSSPGLYSYTFGSGTRLTVV.

This clonotype qualifies as medium-sized. This chain uses TRBV13 with TRBJ1-1; 9 nucleotides agree with TRBD1. Looked up from germline, CDR1 is PRHDT and CDR2 is FYEKMQ (reference sequence). The CDR3 is 13 amino acids. Unmatched junction bases numbered 5, after V lost 5 bases and J lost 7 bases. CDR3 DNA: TGTGCCAGCAGCCGGGGACAGGGACGTGAAGCTTTCTTT. Its protein product is CASSRGQGREAFF.

This clonotype was counted many times. The J gene is TRBJ1-1, the V gene TRBV7-8, with D perhaps matching TRBD1 (6 bases). Looked up from germline, CDR1 is SGHVS and CDR2 is FQNEAQ. Trimming left V 3 bases short and J 1 base short, with 30 bases between. CDR3 length: 21 amino acids. The CDR3 bases are TGTGCCAGCAGCTTTAATGCCTTTGAAGATGCAGGGGCTCATAGGAACACTGAAGCTTTCTTT. It yields the protein CASSFNAFEDAGAHRNTEAFF.

CDR3 region: CASSSPKAGRAVHEQFF. As DNA, the CDR3 is TGTGCCAGCAGTTCCCCGAAAGCGGGAAGGGCCGTTCATGAGCAGTTCTTC. The genes are TRBV12-3 or TRBV12-4 and TRBJ2-7, with 7 bases fitting TRBD2. The DNA end is more similar to TRBJ2-1, so the J call may be wrong. CDR3 length: 17 amino acids.

Ten or more counts support this clonotype. This sequence joins TRBV18 and TRBJ2-7; D gene ambiguous. The V gene lost 1 base and the J gene lost 6 bases, with 13 bases spanning the gap. The CDR3 has 14 amino acids. CDR1 and CDR2 (germline): KGHSH, LQKENI. The CDR3 DNA reads TGTGCCAGCTCACCACAATTGGGTGGCGTCGAGCAGTACTTC. Translation: CASSPQLGGVEQYF.

This clonotype occurred many times. This rearrangement joins TRBV7-2 to TRBJ2-7; TRBD1 agrees at 8 bases. The CDR3 consists of 15 residues. V gave up 1 base and J gave up 7 bases; unmatched junction bases: 9. The germline V gene has CDR1 SGHTA and CDR2 FQGNSA. The CDR3 protein is CASSLVVLQGEEQYF. CDR3 DNA sequence: TGTGCCAGCAGCTTAGTAGTCCTACAGGGGGAAGAGCAGTACTTC. The full variable domain, completed using reference TRBV7-2 and TRBJ2-7, is GAGVSQSPSNKVTEKGKDVELRCDPISGHTALYWYRQSLGQGLEFLIYFQGNSAPDKSGLPSDRFSAERTGGSVSTLTIQRTQQEDSAVYLCASSLVVLQGEEQYFGPGTRLTVT.

This clonotype was recorded many times. The chain couples TRBV7-6 to TRBJ1-5; 9 nucleotides align to TRBD1. Losses at the gene ends were 1 base for V and 5 bases for J; bases not matched to a gene: 3. The CDR3 is made up of 15 amino acids. Germline values: CDR1 SGHVS, CDR2 FNYEAQ. The DNA of the CDR3 is TGTGCCAGCAGCTTAGGGGACAGGGTCTATCAGCCCCAGCATTTT. Translation gives CASSLGDRVYQPQHF.

This clonotype came up many times. V usage is TRBV10-3 and J usage is TRBJ1-2; weak D call: TRBD1 (5 bases). Deletions cut 2 bases from V and 4 bases from J, with 8 bases between. The CDR3 spans 13 residues. Germline assignment: CDR1 ENHRY and CDR2 SYGVKD. CDR3: CAISEGTVYGYTF. CDR3 DNA sequence: TGTGCCATCAGTGAGGGGACGGTCTATGGCTACACCTTC.

The sample holds a few counts of this clonotype. A much larger clone sits a single nucleotide away, making a read error possible. This rearrangement joins TRBV10-3 to TRBJ1-2; the D gene is possibly TRBD1 (5 bases). The V end was cut by 3 bases, the J end by 1 base, with 12 bases between. The CDR3 loop spans 15 amino acids. Per germline, CDR1 ENHRY and CDR2 SYGVKD. The CDR3 bases are TGTGCCATCAGTGAATACGGCAGGGATAACTATGGCTACACCTTC. This encodes CAISEYGRDNYGYTF.

This clonotype was seen many times. The V gene is TRBV19, the J gene TRBJ2-5; D possibly corresponds to TRBD2 (6 bases). The length of the CDR3 is 12 residues. The germline V and J ends were trimmed by 3 bases and 5 bases, with 7 bases remaining between them. Germline V gene lookup returns CDR1 LNHDA and CDR2 SQIVND (reference sequence). The CDR3 bases are TGTGCCAGTAGTATTGGAGGGGAGACCCAGTACTTC. This encodes CASSIGGETQYF.

This clonotype came up many times. The chain carries TRBV3-1 and TRBJ1-2, with D possibly matching TRBD1 (6 bases). This CDR3 has 19 residues. CDR1 and CDR2 (germline): LGHDT, YNNKEL (reference sequence). Trimming stripped 2 bases from V and 0 bases from J, with 22 bases between. CDR3 in DNA: TGTGCCAGCAGCCAAAATACCGGGACAACTCCTCTAGCTAACTATGGCTACACCTTC. Translation: CASSQNTGTTPLANYGYTF.

The table lists this clonotype with many counts. The DNA for the CDR3 is TGTGCCAGCAGCGACCTCCTGGGCTCAGATACGCAGTATTTT. This encodes CASSDLLGSDTQYF. The gene calls are TRBV7-2 and TRBJ2-3, with D unclear. This CDR3 region has 14 residues. Germline-derived CDR1 and CDR2 are SGHTA and FQGNSA. V was pared by 5 bases and J by 4 bases, with 13 bases between. Variable domain in full (rest from reference TRBV7-2 and TRBJ2-3): GAGVSQSPSNKVTEKGKDVELRCDPISGHTALYWYRQSLGQGLEFLIYFQGNSAPDKSGLPSDRFSAERTGGSVSTLTIQRTQQEDSAVYLCASSDLLGSDTQYFGPGTRLTVL.

This clonotype was recorded many times. The gene calls are TRBV12-3 or TRBV12-4 and TRBJ1-1; maybe TRBD1 (6 bases). CDR3 length equals 13 residues. V lost 10 bases and J 0 bases, leaving 12 bases between the germline ends. As DNA, the CDR3 is TGTGCCACTCAGGAGGGGGTGAACACTGAAGCTTTCTTT. Amino acid sequence: CATQEGVNTEAFF.

This clonotype appeared many times. The chain joins TRBV4-1 to TRBJ1-1; D is unresolved. There are 15 residues in the CDR3. Trimming took 0 bases from V and 0 from J, leaving 8 bases between them. Germline assignment: CDR1 MGHRA and CDR2 YSYEKL. CDR3 protein: CASSQERSLNTEAFF. The CDR3 nucleotides read TGCGCCAGCAGCCAAGAAAGATCTTTGAACACTGAAGCTTTCTTT.

This clonotype was seen ten or more times. The gene calls are TRBV12-3 or TRBV12-4 and TRBJ1-5, with 9 bases lining up with TRBD1. V shed 7 bases and J 5 bases; nucleotides not matched to a gene: 12. The CDR3 has 16 amino acids. CDR3 residues: CASNSYGQGNDQPQHF. DNA for the CDR3: TGTGCCAGCAACTCATACGGACAGGGGAACGATCAGCCCCAGCATTTT.

On this clonotype itself: A far larger clone is a single base away, which makes a read error likely. This CDR3 fails to terminate in the conserved phenylalanine or tryptophan, so it likely reflects a read error. The gene calls are TRBV11-2 and TRBJ2-7, with D possibly called TRBD1 or TRBD2 (5 bases each). The J call is doubtful: the DNA matches TRBJ2-1 better. Germline loops: CDR1 SGHAT, CDR2 FQNNGV. This CDR3 is built from 15 residues. The CDR3 sequence is CASSLGGTNYNEQFL. CDR3 DNA sequence: TGTGCCAGCAGCTTAGGAGGGACCAACTACAATGAGCAGTTCTTG.

This clonotype was seen repeatedly, ten times or more. This rearrangement joins TRBV29-1 to TRBJ1-1; possibly TRBD1 for D (5 bases). Trimming shortened V by 3 bases and J by 5 bases, and 10 bases separated the two germline ends. The V gene's germline CDR1 is SQVTM and CDR2 ANQGSEA. CDR3 length: 12 residues. This CDR3 is CSVEEQETEAFF. DNA for the CDR3: TGCAGCGTTGAGGAACAGGAGACTGAAGCTTTCTTT.

This clonotype has at least ten counts. The CDR3 bases are TGTGCCAGCTCCTCCGGGACAGGGGAGATCAGCCCCCAGCATTTT. Translation gives CASSSGTGEISPQHF. The genes are TRBV18 and TRBJ1-5, with 10 bases fitting TRBD1. Germline V gene lookup returns CDR1 KGHSH and CDR2 LQKENI. CDR3 size: 15 residues. The trim removed 6 bases at V and 10 bases at J, leaving 12 bases unmatched.

This chain links TRBV20-1 with TRBJ1-3; D gene uncertain. This CDR3 has 12 amino acids. The V gene's germline CDR1 is DFQATT and CDR2 SNEGSKA (reference sequence). Deletions cut 3 bases from V and 2 bases from J, with 5 bases between. The CDR3 DNA reads as TGCAGTGCTAGGCAGACTGGAAACACCATATATTTT. Its translation: CSARQTGNTIYF.